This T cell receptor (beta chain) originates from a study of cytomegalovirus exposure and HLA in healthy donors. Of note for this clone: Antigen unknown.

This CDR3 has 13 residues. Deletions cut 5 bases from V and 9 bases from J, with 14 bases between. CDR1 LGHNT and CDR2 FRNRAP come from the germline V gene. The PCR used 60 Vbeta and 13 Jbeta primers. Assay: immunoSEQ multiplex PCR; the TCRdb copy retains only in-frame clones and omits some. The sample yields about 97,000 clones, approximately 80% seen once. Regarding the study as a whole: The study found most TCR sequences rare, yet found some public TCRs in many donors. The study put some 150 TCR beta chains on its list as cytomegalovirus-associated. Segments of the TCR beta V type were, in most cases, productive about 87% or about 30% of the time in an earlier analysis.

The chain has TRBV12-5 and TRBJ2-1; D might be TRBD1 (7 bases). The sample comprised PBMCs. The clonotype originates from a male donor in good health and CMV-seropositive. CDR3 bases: TGTGCTAGTGGTCCCAGACAGGGAGGTGAGCAGTTCTTC. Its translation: CASGPRQGGEQFF.